The entry below describes one T cell receptor (beta chain). There is no known antigen for this receptor. Base qualities are missing; no much larger clone stands one base away. TCRbeta CDR3 regions were amplified from genomic DNA by means of the immunoSEQ Assay, a bias-controlled multiplex PCR. In the original analysis: Nucleated cell counts per sample were estimated from amplification of reference gene primers within the assay. To quantify the absolute abundance of each unique TCRbeta CDR3 rearrangement, sequence reads were collapsed and filtered. For each sample, productive Simpson clonality was calculated as the square root of Simpson's diversity index across productive rearrangements. In its TCRdb copy, this immuneACCESS table keeps in-frame sequences only and misses some clones. Where compared with another copy, unresolved V genes explain less than half of these, and the others have no known cause. The V and J calls and clone size come from that table; D and trimming were worked out from the DNA. This sample comprises approximately 250,000 clones, around nine tenths of them detected only once. Of the sample, around 8.8% is held by the ten largest clones.

These data belong to a study of blood T cell repertoires in COVID-19 (dated by TCRdb to 2018 to 2021). The study in broad terms: Samples covering the acute and convalescent phases of COVID-19 were provided by collaborators in the United States, Italy and Spain. The prospective study material was composed of cDNA or gDNA derived from T cells, B-cell-depleted T cells, or PBMCs. The dataset comprised deeply sampled blood TCRbeta repertoires from subjects exposed to, actively infected with, or recovered from COVID-19. The repertoires were released in a freely available public database meant as a resource for research on the immune response to SARS-CoV-2. The samples were drawn from the first 160 participants of the ongoing ImmuneRACE study and from 1,254 subjects provided by 6 global collaborators. Sample metadata almost always included a de-identified subject ID, COVID-19 status, age in years and sex. Where HLA class I and class II types were available, the types were taken from metadata supplied by the sample provider, not from assay-based typing. Summary of the overall study and its limitations: Clinical and demographic metadata were provided uncurated, with the amount varying by source and participant.

The collaborating institutions used their own protocols to collect whole blood in K2EDTA tubes. For TCRbeta analysis, collaborators shipped samples in one of three forms: frozen whole blood, isolated PBMCs, or DNA extracted from either of those sample types. Sequenced sample: peripheral blood. The source of this sequence is a man between 35 and 55 years old with active or convalescent COVID-19.

The DNA is as follows: TGTGCCAGCAGCTTTGGACAGGGGGCAACAGATACGCAGTATTTT. This gives the protein CASSFGQGATDTQYF. This sequence uses TRBV7-3 and TRBJ2-3; 11 nucleotides in the junction match TRBD1. CDR1 SGHTA and CDR2 FQGTGA were looked up in the germline V gene. Trimming accounts for 3 bases at V and 3 bases at J, while the number of junction bases matched to no gene is 2. The CDR3 measures 15 amino acids from cysteine to phenylalanine. Left in the record is the CDR3 DNA by itself, 45 bases read in frame from the first base.